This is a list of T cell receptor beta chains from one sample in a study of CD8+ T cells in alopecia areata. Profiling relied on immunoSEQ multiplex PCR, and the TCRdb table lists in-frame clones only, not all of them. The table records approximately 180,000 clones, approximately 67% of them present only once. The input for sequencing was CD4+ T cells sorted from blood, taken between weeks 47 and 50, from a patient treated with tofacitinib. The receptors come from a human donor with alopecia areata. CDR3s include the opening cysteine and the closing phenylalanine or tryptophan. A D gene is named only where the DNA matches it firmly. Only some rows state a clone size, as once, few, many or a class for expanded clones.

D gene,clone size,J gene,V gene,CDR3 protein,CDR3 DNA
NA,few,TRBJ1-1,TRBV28,CASTRQSNTEAFF,TGTGCCAGCACCCGACAGTCGAACACTGAAGCTTTCTTT
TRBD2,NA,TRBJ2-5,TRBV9,CASSVDSGGVETQYF,TGTGCCAGCAGCGTAGATAGCGGGGGGGTAGAGACCCAGTACTTC
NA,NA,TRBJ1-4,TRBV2,CASSVFTNEKLFF,TGTGCCAGCTCAGTTTTCACTAATGAAAAACTGTTTTTT
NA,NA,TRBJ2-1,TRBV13,CASSLNGGARNEQFF,TGTGCCAGCAGCTTAAATGGCGGGGCGAGGAATGAGCAGTTCTTC
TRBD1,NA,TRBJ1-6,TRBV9,CASSLKDRVNSPLHF,TGTGCCAGCAGCCTGAAGGACAGGGTTAATTCACCCCTCCACTTT
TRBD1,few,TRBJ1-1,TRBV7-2,CASSSAVQGAEAFF,TGTGCCAGCAGCTCCGCCGTCCAGGGGGCTGAAGCTTTCTTT
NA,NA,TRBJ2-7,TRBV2,CASSGGTEQYF,TGTGCCAGCAGTGGGGGGACCGAGCAGTACTTC
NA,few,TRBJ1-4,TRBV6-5,CASSYLGGGNEKLFF,TGTGCCAGCAGTTACCTGGGCGGCGGGAATGAAAAACTGTTTTTT
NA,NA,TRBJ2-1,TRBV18,CASSPPRGPSLNEQFF,TGTGCCAGCTCACCACCGCGGGGCCCTAGTTTAAATGAGCAGTTCTTC
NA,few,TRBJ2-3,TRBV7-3,CASSLLPGSSTDTQYF,TGTGCCAGCAGCTTACTTCCAGGGTCTAGCACAGATACGCAGTATTTT
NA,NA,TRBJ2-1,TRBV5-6,CASSFFDEQFF,TGTGCCAGCAGCTTTTTTGATGAGCAGTTCTTC
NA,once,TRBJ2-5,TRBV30,CAWSTGLRQETQYF,TGTGCCTGGAGTACAGGATTACGGCAAGAGACCCAGTACTTC
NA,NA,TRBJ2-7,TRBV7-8,CASSASPQGGIYEQYF,TGTGCCAGCAGCGCCTCACCTCAGGGGGGGATCTACGAGCAGTACTTC
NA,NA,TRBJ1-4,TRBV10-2,CASGRESNEKLFF,TGCGCCAGCGGGCGGGAGTCGAATGAAAAACTGTTTTTT
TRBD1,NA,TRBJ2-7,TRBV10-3,CAISGTGREQYF,TGTGCCATCTCGGGGACAGGCCGCGAGCAGTACTTC
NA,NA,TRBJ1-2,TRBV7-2,CASSLSLGPDGYTF,TGTGCCAGCAGCTTATCGCTAGGGCCGGACGGCTACACCTTC
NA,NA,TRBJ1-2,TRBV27,CASSSRGRTGYTF,TGTGCCAGCAGTTCCCGGGGACGAACTGGCTACACCTTC
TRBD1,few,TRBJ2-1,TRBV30,CAWSLGQGEQFF,TGTGCCTGGAGCTTAGGACAGGGGGAGCAGTTCTTC
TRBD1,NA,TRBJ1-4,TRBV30,CAWSIGQGVGEKLFF,TGTGCCTGGAGTATCGGACAGGGGGTGGGTGAAAAACTGTTTTTT
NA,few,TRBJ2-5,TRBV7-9,CASSPPRWQQETQYF,TGTGCCAGCAGCCCTCCTCGGTGGCAACAAGAGACCCAGTACTTC
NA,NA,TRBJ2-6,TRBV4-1,CASSKRTDFSGANVLTF,TGCGCCAGCAGCAAACGGACAGATTTCTCTGGGGCCAACGTCCTGACTTTC
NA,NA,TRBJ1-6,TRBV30,CAWSAGRQESPLHF,TGTGCCTGGAGTGCTGGAAGACAGGAGTCACCCCTCCACTTT
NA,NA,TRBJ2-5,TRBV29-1,CSVDRDLQETQYF,TGCAGCGTTGATAGGGACCTCCAAGAGACCCAGTACTTC
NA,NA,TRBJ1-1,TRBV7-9,CASSLDPPGHQSAFF,TGTGCCAGCAGCTTAGACCCTCCGGGACATCAGTCAGCTTTCTTT
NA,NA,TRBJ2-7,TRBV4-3,CASSQEGRGPYEQYF,TGCGCCAGCAGCCAAGAGGGGAGGGGGCCCTACGAGCAGTACTTC
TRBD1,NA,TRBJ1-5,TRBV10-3,CAISESKGTGLSNQPQHF,TGTGCCATCAGTGAGTCGAAGGGGACAGGGTTGAGCAATCAGCCCCAGCATTTT
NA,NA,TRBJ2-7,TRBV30,CAWTSRTGRDYEQYF,TGTGCCTGGACGAGCCGAACAGGCCGCGACTACGAGCAGTACTTC
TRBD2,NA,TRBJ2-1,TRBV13,CASSLAGGYHEQFF,TGTGCCAGCAGCCTAGCGGGGGGCTATCATGAGCAGTTCTTC
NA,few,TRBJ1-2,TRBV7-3,CASSFKTVRGYTF,TGTGCCAGCAGCTTCAAAACCGTGAGGGGCTACACCTTC
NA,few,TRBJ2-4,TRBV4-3,CASSRGRWGIAKNIQYF,TGCGCCAGCAGCCGGGGCAGATGGGGTATAGCCAAAAACATTCAGTACTTC
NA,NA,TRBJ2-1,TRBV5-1,CASSLGGEQFF,TGCGCCAGCAGCTTGGGGGGCGAGCAGTTCTTC
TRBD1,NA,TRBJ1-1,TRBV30,CAWRTGLDTEAFF,TGTGCCTGGAGGACAGGGTTGGACACTGAAGCTTTCTTT
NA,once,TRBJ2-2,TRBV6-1,CASSFRAGELFF,TGTGCCAGCAGCTTCAGGGCCGGGGAGCTGTTTTTT
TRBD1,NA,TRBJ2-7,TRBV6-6,CASSVPDRGDEQYF,TGTGCCAGCAGTGTACCAGACAGGGGCGACGAGCAGTACTTC
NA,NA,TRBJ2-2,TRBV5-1,CASSRITKNTGELFF,TGCGCCAGCAGCCGTATCACTAAGAACACCGGGGAGCTGTTTTTT
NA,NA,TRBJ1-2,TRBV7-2,CASSNLLRGYGYTF,TGTGCCAGCAGCAATCTTCTACGGGGCTATGGCTACACCTTC
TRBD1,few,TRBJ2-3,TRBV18,CASSPRDREWDTQYF,TGTGCCAGCTCACCAAGAGACAGGGAATGGGATACGCAGTATTTT
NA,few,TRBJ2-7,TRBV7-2,CASSFPQGRSYEQYF,TGTGCCAGCAGCTTCCCCCAGGGCAGGTCCTACGAGCAGTACTTC
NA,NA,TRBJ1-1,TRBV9,CASSVADNTEAFF,TGTGCCAGCAGCGTTGCCGATAACACTGAAGCTTTCTTT
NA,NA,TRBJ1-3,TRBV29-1,CSVEAGGNSGNTIYF,TGCAGCGTTGAAGCTGGGGGCAACTCTGGAAACACCATATATTTT
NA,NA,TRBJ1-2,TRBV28,CASSLFKTDSNYGYTF,TGTGCCAGCAGTTTATTCAAGACAGATAGTAACTATGGCTACACCTTC
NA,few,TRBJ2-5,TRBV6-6,CASSFAETQYF,TGTGCCAGCAGTTTTGCGGAGACCCAGTACTTC
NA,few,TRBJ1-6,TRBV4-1,CASSRGLDSSSNSPLHF,TGCGCCAGCAGCCGAGGTTTAGACTCTTCGAGTAACTCACCCCTCCACTTT
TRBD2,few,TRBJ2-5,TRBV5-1,CASGLAGGQETQYF,TGCGCCAGCGGACTAGCGGGGGGACAAGAGACCCAGTACTTC
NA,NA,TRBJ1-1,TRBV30,CAWSVGGNTEAFF,TGTGCCTGGAGTGTGGGTGGGAACACTGAAGCTTTCTTT
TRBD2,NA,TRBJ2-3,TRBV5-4,CASRILAGGNTDTQYF,TGTGCCAGCAGAATTTTAGCGGGGGGAAACACAGATACGCAGTATTTT
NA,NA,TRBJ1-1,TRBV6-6,CASNLKGNTEAFF,TGTGCCAGCAACTTAAAGGGGAACACTGAAGCTTTCTTT
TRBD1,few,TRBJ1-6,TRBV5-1,CASAQGGSYNSPLHF,TGCGCCAGCGCTCAGGGGGGTTCCTATAATTCACCCCTCCACTTT
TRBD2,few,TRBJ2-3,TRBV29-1,CSVEDPGRGTDTQYF,TGCAGCGTTGAAGATCCAGGGAGGGGTACAGATACGCAGTATTTT
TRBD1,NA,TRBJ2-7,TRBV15,CATGQGSRGEQYF,TGTGCCACCGGACAGGGATCACGAGGCGAGCAGTACTTC
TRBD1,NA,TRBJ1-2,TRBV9,CASSARDRTAYTF,TGTGCCAGCAGCGCCCGGGACAGGACCGCCTACACCTTC
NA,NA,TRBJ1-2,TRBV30,CAWSVQGAGYTF,TGTGCCTGGAGTGTTCAGGGCGCGGGCTACACCTTC
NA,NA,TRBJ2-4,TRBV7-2,CASSLKGGENIQNF,TGTGCCAGCAGCTTAAAAGGGGGTGAAAACATTCAGAACTTC
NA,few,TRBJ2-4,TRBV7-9,CASSLDLAKNIQYF,TGTGCCAGCAGCTTAGATCTAGCCAAAAACATTCAGTACTTC
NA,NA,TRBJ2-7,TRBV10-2,CASLDGPSYEQYF,TGCGCCAGCCTGGATGGCCCTTCCTACGAGCAGTACTTC
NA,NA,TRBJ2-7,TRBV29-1,CSAVRGSYEQYF,TGCAGCGCCGTCCGGGGGTCCTACGAGCAGTACTTC
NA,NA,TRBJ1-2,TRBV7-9,CASSPTGSPNYGYTF,TGTGCCAGCAGCCCAACAGGGTCCCCTAACTATGGCTACACCTTC
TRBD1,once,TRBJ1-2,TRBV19,CASLPGQRFYGYTF,TGTGCCAGTTTACCGGGACAGCGATTCTATGGCTACACCTTC
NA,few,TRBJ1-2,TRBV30,CAWRSRGTYGYTF,TGTGCCTGGAGGTCGCGGGGCACCTATGGCTACACCTTC
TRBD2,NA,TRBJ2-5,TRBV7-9,CASSTGTTEETQYF,TGTGCCAGCAGCACCGGGACTACCGAAGAGACCCAGTACTTC